This T cell receptor (beta chain) was identified in a study of blood T cell repertoires in COVID-19. Germline V CDR1 and CDR2: SSHAT, FNYEAQ (reference sequence). The CDR3 is 15 amino acids. A remark on this clone: Germline and junction disagree at one end, which may indicate a read error.

This table comes from immunoSEQ multiplex PCR, and its TCRdb copy is limited to in-frame clones, with some not included. This sample has over 250,000 clones, with around 87% found just once. The sequence was collected from a woman in her thirties who had recovered from COVID-19. The chain has TRBV7-7 and TRBJ1-1; D unresolved. The sample was PBMCs or T cells enriched from blood (not recorded which). CDR3 bases: TGTGCTAGCAGCCCAGAGGGCAGGCCGAACACTGAAGCTTTCTTT. It yields the protein CASSPEGRPNTEAFF.